The clone carrying this T cell receptor beta chain has a count of ten or more. Its antigen is unknown. This sample was included in a study of CD8+CD57+ T cells in acquired aplastic anemia. Study details: Average DNA yield from sorted CD4+ and CD8+ cells was approximately 3 ug. Regarding the study as a whole: A significant difference in CD8+ Simpson's diversity between patients and controls was not found.

Trimming cost V 3 bases and J 8 bases; bases outside gene matches: 10. This CDR3 comprises 14 residues. Germline CDR1 reads SGHRS; CDR2 reads YFSETQ. The template for TCR beta VDJ and CDR3 sequence profiling was genomic DNA. A single record per CDR3 protein comes from TCRdb applying MiXCR to the reads. The data show hundreds of thousands of distinct CDR3 sequences, 65% to 80% seen once. The J gene is TRBJ2-7, the V gene TRBV5-1, with TRBD1 identical over 8 bases. This clonotype originated in a human donor in good health, serving as a control. Sequencing was performed on sorted CD4+, CD8+, or CD8+CD57+ T cells (not recorded which) from PBMCs. CDR3 bases: TGCGCCAGCAGCTCCGGACAGGGTGGGTTCCAGCAGTACTTC. Its protein is CASSSGQGGFQQYF.